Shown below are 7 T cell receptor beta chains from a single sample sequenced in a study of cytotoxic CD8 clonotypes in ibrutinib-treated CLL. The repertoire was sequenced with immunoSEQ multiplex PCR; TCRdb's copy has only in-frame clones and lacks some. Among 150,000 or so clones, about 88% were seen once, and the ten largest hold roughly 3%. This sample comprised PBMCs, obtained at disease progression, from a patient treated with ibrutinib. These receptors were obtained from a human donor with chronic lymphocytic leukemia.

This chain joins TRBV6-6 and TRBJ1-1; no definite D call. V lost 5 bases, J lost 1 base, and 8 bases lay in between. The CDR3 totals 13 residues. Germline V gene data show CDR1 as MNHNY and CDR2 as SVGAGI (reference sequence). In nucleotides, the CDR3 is TGTGCCAGCAGTAAGCCCGGGAACACTGAAGCTTTCTTT. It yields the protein CASSKPGNTEAFF.

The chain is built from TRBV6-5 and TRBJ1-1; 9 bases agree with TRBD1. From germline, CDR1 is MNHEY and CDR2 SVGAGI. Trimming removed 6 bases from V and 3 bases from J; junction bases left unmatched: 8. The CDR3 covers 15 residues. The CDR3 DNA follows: TGTGCCAGCAGCAACCTACGGACAGGGGACACTGAAGCTTTCTTT. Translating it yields CASSNLRTGDTEAFF.

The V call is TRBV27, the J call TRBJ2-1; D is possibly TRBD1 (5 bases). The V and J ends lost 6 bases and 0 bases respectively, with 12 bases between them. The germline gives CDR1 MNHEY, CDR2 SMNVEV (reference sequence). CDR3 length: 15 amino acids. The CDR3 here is CASRPQVPSYNEQFF. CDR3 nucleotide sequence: TGTGCCAGCAGGCCACAGGTCCCCTCCTACAATGAGCAGTTCTTC.

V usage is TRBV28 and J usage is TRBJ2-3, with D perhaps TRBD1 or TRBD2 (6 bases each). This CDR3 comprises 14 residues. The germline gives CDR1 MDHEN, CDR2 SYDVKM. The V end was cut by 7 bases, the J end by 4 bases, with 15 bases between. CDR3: CASIQGGGSDTQYF. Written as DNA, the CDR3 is TGTGCCAGCATACAGGGAGGTGGGTCAGATACGCAGTATTTT. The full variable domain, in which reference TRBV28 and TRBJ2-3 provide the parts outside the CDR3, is DVKVTQSSRYLVKRTGEKVFLECVQDMDHENMFWYRQDPGLGLRLIYFSYDVKMKEKGDIPEGYSVSREKKERFSLILESASTNQTSMYLCASIQGGGSDTQYFGPGTRLTVL.

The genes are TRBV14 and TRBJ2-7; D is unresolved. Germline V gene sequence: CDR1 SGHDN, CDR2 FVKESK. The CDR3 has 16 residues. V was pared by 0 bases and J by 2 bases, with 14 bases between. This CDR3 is CASSQEIGPRPYEQYF. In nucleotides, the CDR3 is TGTGCCAGCAGCCAAGAGATAGGGCCGAGACCCTACGAGCAGTACTTC.

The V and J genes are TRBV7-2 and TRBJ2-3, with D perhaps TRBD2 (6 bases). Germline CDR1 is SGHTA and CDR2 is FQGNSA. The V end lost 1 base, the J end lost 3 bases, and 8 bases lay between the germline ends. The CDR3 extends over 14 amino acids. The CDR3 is CASSLGLATDTQYF. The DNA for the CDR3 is TGTGCCAGCAGCTTAGGTCTAGCGACAGATACGCAGTATTTT.

CDR3 amino acids: CASSFYGTKNQPQHF. CDR3 DNA: TGTGCCAGCAGTTTCTATGGGACAAAAAATCAGCCCCAGCATTTT. The gene calls are TRBV28 and TRBJ1-5; maybe TRBD1 (6 bases). With 3 bases removed from V and 4 bases from J, the gap between germline ends came to 13 bases. The germline V gene encodes CDR1 MDHEN and CDR2 SYDVKM. The CDR3 length is 15 residues.